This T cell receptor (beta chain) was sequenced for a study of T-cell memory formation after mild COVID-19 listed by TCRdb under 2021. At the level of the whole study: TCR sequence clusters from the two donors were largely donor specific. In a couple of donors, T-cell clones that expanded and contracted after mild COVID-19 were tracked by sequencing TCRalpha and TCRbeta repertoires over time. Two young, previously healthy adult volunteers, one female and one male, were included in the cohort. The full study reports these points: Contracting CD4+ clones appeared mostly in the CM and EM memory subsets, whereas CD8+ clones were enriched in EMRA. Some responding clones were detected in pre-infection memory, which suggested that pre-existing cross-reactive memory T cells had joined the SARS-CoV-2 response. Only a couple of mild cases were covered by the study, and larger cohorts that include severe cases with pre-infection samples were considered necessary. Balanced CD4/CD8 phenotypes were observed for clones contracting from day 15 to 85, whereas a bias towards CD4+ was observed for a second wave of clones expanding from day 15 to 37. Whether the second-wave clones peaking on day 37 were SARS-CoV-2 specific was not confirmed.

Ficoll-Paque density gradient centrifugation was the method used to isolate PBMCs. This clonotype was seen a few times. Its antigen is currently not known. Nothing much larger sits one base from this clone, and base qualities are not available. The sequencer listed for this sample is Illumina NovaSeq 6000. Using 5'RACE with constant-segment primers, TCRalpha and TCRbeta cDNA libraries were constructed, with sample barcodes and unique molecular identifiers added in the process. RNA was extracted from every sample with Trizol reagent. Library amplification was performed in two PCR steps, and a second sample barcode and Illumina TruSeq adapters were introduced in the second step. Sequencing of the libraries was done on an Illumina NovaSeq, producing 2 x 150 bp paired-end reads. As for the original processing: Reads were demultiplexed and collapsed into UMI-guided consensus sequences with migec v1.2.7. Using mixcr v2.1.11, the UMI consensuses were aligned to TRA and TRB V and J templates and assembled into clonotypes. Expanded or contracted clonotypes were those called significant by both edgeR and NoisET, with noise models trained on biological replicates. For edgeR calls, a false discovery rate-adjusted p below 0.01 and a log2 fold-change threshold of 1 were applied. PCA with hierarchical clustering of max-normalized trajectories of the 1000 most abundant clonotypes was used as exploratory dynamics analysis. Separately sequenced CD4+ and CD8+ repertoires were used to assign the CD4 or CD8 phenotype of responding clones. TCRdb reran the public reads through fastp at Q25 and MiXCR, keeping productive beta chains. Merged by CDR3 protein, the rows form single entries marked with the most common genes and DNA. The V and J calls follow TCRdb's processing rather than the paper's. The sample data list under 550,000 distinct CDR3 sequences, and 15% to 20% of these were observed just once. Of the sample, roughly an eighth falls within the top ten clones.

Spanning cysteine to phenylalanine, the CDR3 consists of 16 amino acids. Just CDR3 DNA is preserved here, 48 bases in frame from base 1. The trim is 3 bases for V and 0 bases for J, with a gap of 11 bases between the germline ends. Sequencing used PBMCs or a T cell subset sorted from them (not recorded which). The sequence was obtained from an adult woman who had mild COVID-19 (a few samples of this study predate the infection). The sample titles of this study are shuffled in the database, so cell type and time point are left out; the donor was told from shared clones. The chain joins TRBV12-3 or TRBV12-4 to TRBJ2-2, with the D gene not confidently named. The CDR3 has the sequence CASSFSLRSNTGELFF. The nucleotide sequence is TGTGCCAGCAGTTTCTCTCTCCGATCGAACACCGGGGAGCTGTTTTTT.